This T cell receptor (beta chain) came from a study of cytomegalovirus exposure and HLA in healthy donors. About the research overall: For the roughly 390 genotyped donors, about 81% fell within the Caucasian-associated ancestry cluster. Study-wide points: A later analysis reportedly identified an Asian-associated ancestry cluster as carrying fewer N-insertions than the roughly 670-donor mean. Cytomegalovirus-associated TCR beta chains were listed, numbering around 150.

In its sample, this clone was seen once. Antigen specificity is unknown. Primers included in the PCR were 60 Vbeta and 13 Jbeta primers. Sequencing used immunoSEQ multiplex PCR; TCRdb keeps in-frame clones, though not all of them. The top ten clones hold 7.8% of a sample with nearly 110,000 clones, 73% of them seen once. This receptor was identified in a man younger than 45 in good health and CMV-seronegative. Sequencing used PBMCs.

The CDR3 spells CASSLGEGTEAFF. The CDR3 DNA reads as TGTGCCAGCAGCTTAGGTGAGGGCACTGAAGCTTTCTTT. The rearrangement joins TRBV7-7 to TRBJ1-1; no firm D call. Between the trimmed V and J ends, which lost 1 base and 4 bases, there was a span of 7 bases. Germline V lookup: CDR1 SSHAT, CDR2 FNYEAQ (reference sequence). This CDR3 has 13 residues.